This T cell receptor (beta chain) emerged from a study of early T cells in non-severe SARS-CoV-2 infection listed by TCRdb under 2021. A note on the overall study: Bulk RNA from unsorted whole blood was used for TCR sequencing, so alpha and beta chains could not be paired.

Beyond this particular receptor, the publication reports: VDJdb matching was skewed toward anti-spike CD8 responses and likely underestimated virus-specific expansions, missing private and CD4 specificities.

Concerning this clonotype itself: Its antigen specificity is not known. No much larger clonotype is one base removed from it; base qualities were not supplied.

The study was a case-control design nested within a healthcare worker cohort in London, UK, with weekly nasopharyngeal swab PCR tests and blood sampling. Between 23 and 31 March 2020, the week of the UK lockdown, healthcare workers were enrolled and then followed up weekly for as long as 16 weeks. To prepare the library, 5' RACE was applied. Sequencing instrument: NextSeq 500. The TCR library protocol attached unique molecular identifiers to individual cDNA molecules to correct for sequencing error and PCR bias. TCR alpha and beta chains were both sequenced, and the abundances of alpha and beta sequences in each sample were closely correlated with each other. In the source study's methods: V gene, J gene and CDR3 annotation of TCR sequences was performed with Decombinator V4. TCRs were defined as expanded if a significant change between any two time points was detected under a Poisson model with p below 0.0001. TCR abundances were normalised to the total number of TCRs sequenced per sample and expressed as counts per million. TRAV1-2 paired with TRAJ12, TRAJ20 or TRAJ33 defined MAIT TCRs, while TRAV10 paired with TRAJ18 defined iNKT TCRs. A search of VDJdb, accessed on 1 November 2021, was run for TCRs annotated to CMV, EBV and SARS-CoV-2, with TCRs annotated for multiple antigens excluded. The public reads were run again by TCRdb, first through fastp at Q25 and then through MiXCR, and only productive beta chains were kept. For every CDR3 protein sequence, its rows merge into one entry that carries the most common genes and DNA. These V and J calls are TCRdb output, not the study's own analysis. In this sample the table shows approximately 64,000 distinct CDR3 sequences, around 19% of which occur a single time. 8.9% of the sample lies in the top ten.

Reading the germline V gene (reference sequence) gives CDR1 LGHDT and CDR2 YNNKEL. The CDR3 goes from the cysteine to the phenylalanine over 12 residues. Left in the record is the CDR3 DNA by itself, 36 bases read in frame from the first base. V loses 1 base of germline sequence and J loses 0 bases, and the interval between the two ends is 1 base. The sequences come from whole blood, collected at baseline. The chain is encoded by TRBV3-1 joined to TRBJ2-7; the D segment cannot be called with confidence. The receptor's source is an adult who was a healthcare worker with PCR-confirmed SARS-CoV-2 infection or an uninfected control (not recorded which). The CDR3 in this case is CASSQGSYEQYF. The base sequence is TGTGCCAGCAGCCAAGGCTCCTACGAGCAGTACTTC.